The next 31 T cell receptor beta chains were all read from a single sample in a study of blood T cell repertoires in COVID-19. The protocol was immunoSEQ multiplex PCR, while the TCRdb copy is restricted to in-frame clones and leaves out a portion. The repertoire holds about 120,000 clones, roughly four fifths seen once, with about 12% in the top ten. Specimen: peripheral blood. The receptor set was obtained from a human donor in a cohort sampled during active COVID-19.

V gene TRBV7-9 combines with J gene TRBJ2-1; D unclear. The CDR3 is made up of 12 amino acids. Looked up from germline, CDR1 is SEHNR and CDR2 is FQNEAQ (reference sequence). V was shortened by 1 base and J by 6 bases, with 4 bases between the two germline ends. The DNA of the CDR3 is TGTGCCAGCAGCTTAGGGGCCAATGAGCAGTTCTTC. Translation: CASSLGANEQFF. The full variable domain, completed using reference TRBV7-9 and TRBJ2-1, is DTGVSQNPRHKITKRGQNVTFRCDPISEHNRLYWYRQTLGQGPEFLTYFQNEAQLEKSRLLSDRFSAERPKGSFSTLEIQRTEQGDSAMYLCASSLGANEQFFGPGTRLTVL.

The rearrangement links TRBV7-2 to TRBJ2-1; 14 bases map to TRBD2. This CDR3 spans 18 amino acids. Germline CDR1 reads SGHTA; CDR2 reads FQGNSA. J was trimmed by 7 bases and V by 1 base; bases with no gene match: 9. The CDR3 nucleotides read TGTGCCAGCAGCTTAGGACTAGCGGGGGGGAAGGGTTGGAATGAGCAGTTCTTC. This codes for CASSLGLAGGKGWNEQFF.

V usage is TRBV24-1 and J usage is TRBJ1-2; D is ambiguous. Trimming stripped 3 bases from V and 4 bases from J, with 8 bases between. The CDR3 extends over 13 amino acids. Germline CDR1 KGHDR, CDR2 SFDVKD. The CDR3 region is CATSDNPSYGYTF. The CDR3 region has the DNA TGTGCCACCAGTGATAACCCCAGCTATGGCTACACCTTC.

In this sample, this clone turned up once. The chain combines TRBV28 with TRBJ2-3, with a possible D match to TRBD2 (5 bases). This CDR3 spans 12 amino acids. CDR1 is MDHEN and CDR2 is SYDVKM in the germline V gene. The V and J ends lost 6 bases and 5 bases respectively, with 9 bases between them. The CDR3 DNA reads as TGTGCCAGCAGCGACTACGTAGATACGCAGTATTTT. Translation: CASSDYVDTQYF.

CDR3 sequence: CASSLTGLHTQYF. The CDR3 DNA reads as TGCGCCAGCAGCTTGACAGGGCTCCATACGCAGTATTTT. This sequence joins TRBV5-1 and TRBJ2-3; D possibly corresponds to TRBD1 (6 bases). The ends were cut back, 1 base at V and 7 bases at J, with 10 bases in the middle. Germline assignment: CDR1 SGHRS and CDR2 YFSETQ. There are 13 residues in the CDR3. The variable domain in full, completed from reference TRBV5-1 and TRBJ2-3, reads KAGVTQTPRYLIKTRGQQVTLSCSPISGHRSVSWYQQTPGQGLQFLFEYFSETQRNKGNFPGRFSGRQFSNSRSEMNVSTLELGDSALYLCASSLTGLHTQYFGPGTRLTVL.

The chain carries TRBV7-4 and TRBJ1-1; D ambiguous. CDR1 and CDR2 (germline): SGHVT, SQSDAQ. There are 12 residues in the CDR3. Deletions cut 6 bases from V and 2 bases from J, with 7 bases between. The CDR3 protein is CASRYSNTEAFF. The CDR3 DNA is TGTGCCAGCAGATACAGCAACACTGAAGCTTTCTTT.

V usage is TRBV19 and J usage is TRBJ1-5, with 7 bases lining up with TRBD1. This CDR3 spans 17 amino acids. The germline CDR1 and CDR2 sequences are LNHDA and SQIVND (reference sequence). The J segment lost 2 bases and the V segment lost 5 bases, leaving 12 bases of the junction unmatched. The DNA of the CDR3 is TGTGCCAGTAGTTCTCCCGACCGACAGGGACGCAATCAGCCCCAGCATTTT. Translated, it gives CASSSPDRQGRNQPQHF.

This chain joins TRBV6-6 and TRBJ1-1; TRBD1 is a possible D gene (6 bases). This CDR3 is built from 12 residues. Per the germline V gene, CDR1 is MNHNY and CDR2 is SVGAGI (reference sequence). Trimming left V 6 bases short and J 7 bases short, with 12 bases between. The CDR3 region has the DNA TGTGCCAGCAGACCACAGGGCTATGAAGCTTTCTTT. As protein: CASRPQGYEAFF.

The chain employs TRBV15 and TRBJ2-7; 8 bases line up with TRBD2. The germline V gene has CDR1 LNHNV and CDR2 YYDKDF (reference sequence). CDR3 length: 15 residues. Trimming cost V 1 base and J 4 bases; bases outside gene matches: 6. CDR3 region: CATSRVAGMGYEQYF. The CDR3 DNA sequence: TGTGCCACCAGCAGAGTAGCGGGGATGGGGTACGAGCAGTACTTC. The entire variable domain, with the rest obtained from reference TRBV15 and TRBJ2-7, is as follows: DAMVIQNPRYQVTQFGKPVTLSCSQTLNHNVMYWYQQKSSQAPKLLFHYYDKDFNNEADTPDNFQSRRPNTSFCFLDIRSPGLGDTAMYLCATSRVAGMGYEQYFGPGTRLTVT.

The rearrangement joins TRBV24-1 to TRBJ1-2; TRBD1 might be the D (5 bases). The CDR3 runs 17 residues. The ends were cut back, 2 bases at V and 3 bases at J, with 18 bases in the middle. Germline V gene lookup returns CDR1 KGHDR and CDR2 SFDVKD. The CDR3 region has the DNA TGTGCCACCAGTGATTCCTCCTCTACTCAGGGATACTATGGCTACACCTTC. It specifies CATSDSSSTQGYYGYTF.

The J gene is TRBJ2-3, the V gene TRBV10-3, with 8 bases identical to TRBD2. CDR1 is ENHRY and CDR2 is SYGVKD in the germline V gene. The CDR3 is made up of 16 amino acids. Trimming removed 3 bases from V and 4 bases from J; junction bases left unmatched: 9. CDR3: CAISDLSGGPPDTQYF. The CDR3 DNA reads as TGTGCCATCAGTGATCTGTCGGGGGGGCCCCCAGATACGCAGTATTTT.

This sequence joins TRBV5-1 and TRBJ2-1, with 11 bases aligning to TRBD2. CDR1 is SGHRS, CDR2 YFSETQ, per germline. With 5 bases clipped from V and 2 bases from J, the junction kept 3 bases outside the gene matches. The length of the CDR3 is 15 residues. The CDR3 nucleotides are TGCGCCAGCAGTGATAGCGGGGGGGCCTACAATGAGCAGTTCTTC. Protein: CASSDSGGAYNEQFF.

The gene calls are TRBV7-2 and TRBJ1-1; 8 bases are shared with TRBD1. The CDR3 is 13 residues long. Germline CDR1 and CDR2: SGHTA and FQGNSA. V was pared by 3 bases and J by 5 bases, with 2 bases of the junction left unmatched. CDR3 protein: CASSLGQVTEAFF. CDR3 sequence (DNA): TGTGCCAGCAGCTTGGGACAGGTTACTGAAGCTTTCTTT. The entire variable domain, with the rest obtained from reference TRBV7-2 and TRBJ1-1, is as follows: GAGVSQSPSNKVTEKGKDVELRCDPISGHTALYWYRQSLGQGLEFLIYFQGNSAPDKSGLPSDRFSAERTGGSVSTLTIQRTQQEDSAVYLCASSLGQVTEAFFGQGTRLTVV.

The gene calls are TRBV12-3 or TRBV12-4 and TRBJ2-7; possibly TRBD1 for D (5 bases). The V end was cut by 1 base, the J end by 7 bases, with 8 bases between. The CDR3 loop spans 12 amino acids. The DNA for the CDR3 is TGTGCCAGCAGTTTAGAGGGGCGGGAGCAGTACTTC. It specifies CASSLEGREQYF.

This clone was found once. This chain links TRBV6-5 with TRBJ2-3; the D gene is possibly TRBD2 (6 bases). Per the germline V gene, CDR1 is MNHEY and CDR2 is SVGAGI. The CDR3 sequence is 16 residues long. Trimming pared 2 bases from V and 5 bases from J, leaving 17 bases between. The CDR3, as DNA: TGTGCCAGCAGTTACATAGGGGCGGGGCTGGGAGATACGCAGTATTTT. Its translation: CASSYIGAGLGDTQYF.

The rearrangement joins TRBV4-1 to TRBJ2-1; 13 positions agree with TRBD2. CDR3 length equals 17 residues. CDR1 is MGHRA, CDR2 YSYEKL, per germline. Trimming took 3 bases from V and 0 from J; bases not matched to a gene: 2. The CDR3 DNA is TGCGCCAGCAGCCAGGGGACTAGCGGGGACTCCTACAATGAGCAGTTCTTC. Translation gives CASSQGTSGDSYNEQFF.

J is TRBJ1-1 and V is TRBV6-4; maybe TRBD1 (5 bases). V lost 6 bases and J lost 1, with 9 bases in between. There are 13 residues in the CDR3. Looked up from germline, CDR1 is MRHNA and CDR2 is SNTAGT. Here the CDR3 reads CASSLQENTEAFF. The CDR3, as DNA: TGTGCCAGCAGCCTACAGGAGAACACTGAAGCTTTCTTT.

This clone was counted a few times. The chain employs TRBV5-4 and TRBJ2-1; 7 nucleotides align to TRBD1. Trimming cost V 4 bases and J 0 bases; bases outside gene matches: 10. Germline V gene sequence: CDR1 SGHNT, CDR2 YYREEE (reference sequence). CDR3 length equals 17 residues. CDR3 sequence: CASSQPTGKHSYNEQFF. For the CDR3, the DNA is TGTGCCAGCAGCCAGCCGACAGGGAAACACTCCTACAATGAGCAGTTCTTC.

CDR3 amino acids: CASNPSSGNTIYF. Here the CDR3 DNA reads TGTGCCAGCAACCCCAGCTCTGGAAACACCATATATTTT. The V gene is TRBV6-5, the J gene TRBJ1-3; no firm D call. The ends were cut back, 7 bases at V and 0 bases at J, with 7 bases in the middle. The CDR3 is 13 amino acids. Per germline, CDR1 MNHEY and CDR2 SVGAGI.

The chain is built from TRBV13 and TRBJ2-3; 9 positions agree with TRBD2. Germline V gene sequence: CDR1 PRHDT, CDR2 FYEKMQ (reference sequence). The CDR3 has 16 amino acids. Losses at the gene ends were 8 bases for V and 0 bases for J; bases not matched to a gene: 9. The DNA of the CDR3 is TGTGCCAGCCGGCGTCTAGCGGGGTCTAGCACAGATACGCAGTATTTT. It yields the protein CASRRLAGSSTDTQYF. The whole variable domain, remainder taken from reference TRBV13 and TRBJ2-3, is AAGVIQSPRHLIKEKRETATLKCYPIPRHDTVYWYQQGPGQDPQFLISFYEKMQSDKGSIPDRFSAQQFSDYHSELNMSSLELGDSALYFCASRRLAGSSTDTQYFGPGTRLTVL.

The gene calls are TRBV5-1 and TRBJ2-5, with 8 positions matching TRBD1. Looked up from germline, CDR1 is SGHRS and CDR2 is YFSETQ. CDR3 size: 13 residues. Trimming removed 3 bases from V and 7 bases from J; junction bases left unmatched: 5. The CDR3 protein is CASSSGQGGTQYF. Here the CDR3 DNA reads TGCGCCAGCAGCTCTGGACAGGGCGGGACCCAGTACTTC.

The genes are TRBV27 and TRBJ1-6; 8 positions agree with TRBD1. V was pared by 0 bases and J by 7 bases, with 5 bases of the junction left unmatched. Per germline, CDR1 MNHEY and CDR2 SMNVEV (reference sequence). The CDR3 length is 16 residues. The CDR3, as DNA: TGTGCCAGCAGTTTATCAGACAGGGGAGGGAATTCACCCCTCCACTTT. Its protein is CASSLSDRGGNSPLHF.

This clone was seen ten or more times. The CDR3, as DNA: TGCGCCAGCAGCCAAGATGGGATAGGGGATCAGCCCCAGCATTTT. Amino acid sequence: CASSQDGIGDQPQHF. This chain joins TRBV4-1 and TRBJ1-5; D might be TRBD1 (5 bases). The germline V and J ends were trimmed by 0 bases and 5 bases, with 11 bases remaining between them. Germline V gene lookup returns CDR1 MGHRA and CDR2 YSYEKL. The CDR3 spans 15 residues.

The V call is TRBV2, the J call TRBJ2-1, with TRBD2 matching 8 bases. The CDR3 consists of 15 residues. Germline V gives CDR1 SNHLY, CDR2 FYNNEI. The V segment lost 6 bases and the J segment 0 bases; nucleotides outside the gene matches: 4. DNA for the CDR3: TGTGCCAGCAGGGATGGGACTAGCTCCTACAATGAGCAGTTCTTC. Its translation is CASRDGTSSYNEQFF.

The V call is TRBV7-9, the J call TRBJ2-5; D ambiguous. Per germline, CDR1 SEHNR and CDR2 FQNEAQ (reference sequence). The CDR3 loop spans 14 amino acids. V was pared by 5 bases and J by 1 base, with 11 bases between. CDR3 in amino acids: CASSGHELQETQYF. The CDR3 DNA follows: TGTGCCAGCAGCGGGCACGAACTCCAAGAGACCCAGTACTTC.

The rearrangement links TRBV6-6 to TRBJ1-4; D possibly corresponds to TRBD1 (5 bases). This CDR3 is 14 amino acids long. Germline V gene sequence: CDR1 MNHNY, CDR2 SVGAGI (reference sequence). The ends were cut back, 10 bases at V and 4 bases at J, with 16 bases in the middle. The CDR3 spells CATGLGGLNEKLFF. CDR3 nucleotides: TGTGCCACCGGTCTGGGGGGACTTAATGAAAAACTGTTTTTT.

The J gene is TRBJ1-1, the V gene TRBV5-6; tentatively, D is TRBD1 (5 bases). Germline V lookup: CDR1 SGHDT, CDR2 YYEEEE. The CDR3 covers 14 residues. V lost 0 bases and J 4 bases, leaving 10 bases between the germline ends. In DNA, the CDR3 is TGTGCCAGCAGCTTGGCCAGGGTGAGCACTGAAGCTTTCTTT. It yields the protein CASSLARVSTEAFF.

The rearrangement uses TRBV7-6 and TRBJ2-2; TRBD1 agrees at 7 bases. Germline V gives CDR1 SGHVS, CDR2 FNYEAQ. Trimming removed 1 base from V and 5 bases from J; junction bases left unmatched: 4. The CDR3 totals 15 residues. This CDR3 reads CASSLEDRVTGELFF. In nucleotides, the CDR3 is TGTGCCAGCAGCTTAGAAGACAGGGTTACCGGGGAGCTGTTTTTT.

The chain recombines TRBV19 with TRBJ2-3; 7 bases fit TRBD1. The germline gives CDR1 LNHDA, CDR2 SQIVND (reference sequence). V was pared by 1 base and J by 0 bases, with 4 bases of the junction left unmatched. The CDR3 sequence is 16 residues long. For the CDR3, the DNA is TGTGCCAGTAGTATAGTTGGGACAGCTAGCACAGATACGCAGTATTTT. Protein: CASSIVGTASTDTQYF.

V usage is TRBV19 and J usage is TRBJ2-3; TRBD2 might be the D (6 bases). This CDR3 has 14 residues. V lost 3 bases and J lost 2, with 9 bases in between. Germline V CDR1 and CDR2: LNHDA, SQIVND (reference sequence). This CDR3 reads CASSMVADTDTQYF. As DNA, the CDR3 is TGTGCCAGTAGTATGGTAGCGGACACAGATACGCAGTATTTT.

The chain uses TRBV6-5 and TRBJ2-3; D is undetermined. Germline CDR1 reads MNHEY; CDR2 reads SVGAGI. The V and J ends lost 2 bases and 10 bases respectively, with 19 bases between them. The CDR3 contains 15 residues. The CDR3 sequence is CASSYRTPDFGAQYF. The CDR3, as DNA: TGTGCCAGCAGTTACCGTACCCCTGATTTCGGTGCGCAGTATTTT.